These T cell receptor beta chains were read from a single sample in a study of blood T cell repertoires in COVID-19. Profiling relied on immunoSEQ multiplex PCR, and the TCRdb table lists in-frame clones only, not all of them. Among a few hundred thousand clones listed, about 83% were seen once. The sample taken for sequencing was peripheral blood. The source of these receptors is an elderly man with acute or convalescent COVID-19. Both conserved end residues are part of each CDR3. D genes are given only for firm matches. Clone size, where shown, is once, few, many, or a class for clones that have expanded.

>TRBJ1-5|TRBV2|TRBD1|-
TGTGCCAGCACCCCGGACAGGGGGTTTAATCAGCCCCAGCATTTT
CASTPDRGFNQPQHF
>TRBJ2-2|TRBV24-1|-|-
TGTGCCACCAGTGGCTCGGTTAGCACCGGGGAGCTGTTTTTT
CATSGSVSTGELFF
>TRBJ1-2|TRBV28|TRBD1|-
TGTGCCAGCAGTACGACAGGGGGCTCTGGCTACACCTTC
CASSTTGGSGYTF
>TRBJ1-2|TRBV7-9|-|-
TGTGCCAGCAGCTTAAGGGGTAATGGCTACACCTTC
CASSLRGNGYTF
>TRBJ1-1|TRBV21-1|-|-
TGTGCCAGCAGCAAAGAACAGGGGTACACTGAAGCTTTCTTT
CASSKEQGYTEAFF
>TRBJ2-3|TRBV24-1|TRBD2|-
TGTGCCACCAGTGGAAGGCTCCAGCGGGAGGGTACAGATACGCAGTATTTT
CATSGRLQREGTDTQYF
>TRBJ1-2|TRBV28|TRBD1|-
TGTGCCAGCAGTTCCCACAGGGGGCTTGGCTACACCTTC
CASSSHRGLGYTF
>TRBJ2-4|TRBV4-2|TRBD2|-
TGTGCCAGCAGCCGTAGCGGGGGGGCGGAGGGAAACATTCAGTACTTC
CASSRSGGAEGNIQYF
>TRBJ2-1|TRBV7-9|TRBD1|few
TGTGCCAGCAGCTTAGTCCAGGGGGCTTACAATGAGCAGTTCTTC
CASSLVQGAYNEQFF
>TRBJ2-7|TRBV2|TRBD2|-
TGTGCCAGCAGAGCTAGCGGCTTACCCTACGAGCAGTACTTC
CASRASGLPYEQYF
>TRBJ1-4|TRBV9|-|-
TGTGCCAGCAGCGTAGACCAGGGAGGGACTAATGAAAAACTGTTTTTT
CASSVDQGGTNEKLFF
>TRBJ2-3|TRBV5-1|TRBD1|-
TGCGCCAGCACTGGACAGGGGAGAAACACAGATACGCAGTATTTT
CASTGQGRNTDTQYF
>TRBJ2-5|TRBV27|-|few
TGTGCCAGCAGTCTAGGGATAGCGGTCAAAGAGACCCAGTACTTC
CASSLGIAVKETQYF
>TRBJ1-4|TRBV4-2|-|-
TGTGCCAGCAGCCAAGGCGACAGTTCGGTTAATGAAAAACTGTTTTTT
CASSQGDSSVNEKLFF
>TRBJ1-2|TRBV28|TRBD1|-
TGTGCCAGCAGTTCCCACGCCGGGACAGGGAGCTATGGCTACACCTTC
CASSSHAGTGSYGYTF
>TRBJ1-2|TRBV4-1|TRBD1|-
TGCGCCAGCAGCCAAGCCGCACTACAGGGGTTTTATGGCTACACCTTC
CASSQAALQGFYGYTF
>TRBJ2-7|TRBV28|-|-
TGTGCCATAGGGGGGGGTTTAAGCGAGCAGTACTTC
CAIGGGLSEQYF